This is a list of T cell receptor beta chains from one sample in a study of blood T cells in healthy people across ages. TCRdb redid the calling of the 5' RACE reads with MiXCR, one entry per CDR3 protein. The sample lists hundreds of thousands of distinct CDR3 sequences; about half were seen once. Material: blood. These TCRs come from a woman aged 55-75 years in good health. Each CDR3 is given with its conserved first and last residue. A D gene is named only where the DNA matches it firmly. Size is stated for part of the rows, as once, few or many counts, or as a class when the clone is expanded.

>TRBV29-1|12|TRBJ1-2|NA|NA
TGCAGCGTTGGGCCGGGTGAGGATGGCTACACCTTC
CSVGPGEDGYTF
>TRBV20-1|14|TRBJ2-3|NA|NA
TGCAGTGCTAGACTAGCGCAAAGCACAGATACGCAGTATTTT
CSARLAQSTDTQYF
>TRBV7-2|14|TRBJ2-5|NA|NA
TGTGCCAACAGCAAACAGGGGAGGCTTTGGACCCAGTACTTC
CANSKQGRLWTQYF
>TRBV6-1|13|TRBJ2-1|TRBD1|NA
TGTGCCACGAGACAGGGACCCTACAATGAGCAGTTCTTC
CATRQGPYNEQFF
>TRBV7-2|14|TRBJ1-1|NA|few
TGTGCCAGCAGCTTACCCCTCCTTGGGACTGAAGCTTTCTTT
CASSLPLLGTEAFF
>TRBV7-3|18|TRBJ2-3|TRBD2|NA
TGTGCCAGCAGCTTAAAGGGGGGTCTAGCGGGATACGGAGATACGCAGTATTTT
CASSLKGGLAGYGDTQYF
>TRBV27|15|TRBJ2-1|NA|many
TGTGCCAGCAGTTGGGGGTTGGGCACAGACAATGAGCAGTTCTTC
CASSWGLGTDNEQFF
>TRBV20-1|14|TRBJ1-1|NA|NA
TGCAGTGCTACCCCTGGGAGCCTGAACACTGAAGCTTTCTTT
CSATPGSLNTEAFF
>TRBV2|17|TRBJ2-3|TRBD1|NA
TGTGCCAGCAGTGAAGCTTACCGGGACAGGGGGACAGATACGCAGTATTTT
CASSEAYRDRGTDTQYF
>TRBV20-1|12|TRBJ1-2|NA|NA
TGCAGTGCTAGTGATCCGGACTATGGCTACACCTTC
CSASDPDYGYTF
>TRBV5-1|12|TRBJ2-1|NA|NA
TGCGCCAGCAGCCGGCCCGGCGATGAGCAGTTCTTC
CASSRPGDEQFF
>TRBV3-1|16|TRBJ1-6|NA|NA
TGTGCCAGCAGCCAAGTCATGGGCAGCCTTTTTGCGACCCTCCACTTT
CASSQVMGSLFATLHF
>TRBV15|12|TRBJ2-7|NA|few
TGTGCCACCAGCAGCGCGGTAGGCGAGCAGTACTTC
CATSSAVGEQYF
>TRBV6-1|13|TRBJ1-1|NA|NA
TGTGCCAGCAGGGCAGAGGTGTTGACTGAAGCTTTCTTT
CASRAEVLTEAFF
>TRBV28|17|TRBJ1-2|TRBD1|NA
TGTGCCAGCAGTTTATACGAACAGGGGTATCGTTCCTATGGCTACACCTTC
CASSLYEQGYRSYGYTF
>TRBV20-1|14|TRBJ2-1|TRBD2|few
TGCAGTGCTAGAGATCGCCGGACTAGCGGTGAGCAGTTCTTC
CSARDRRTSGEQFF
>TRBV7-2|16|TRBJ2-5|NA|NA
TGTGCCAGCAGCTTCTCGACTAGGTCCCTCTGGGAGACCCAGTACTTC
CASSFSTRSLWETQYF